A selection of T cell receptor beta chains follows, all from one sample in a study of tumor-infiltrating lymphocytes in primary liver carcinoma. TCRdb passed the multiplex PCR reads through MiXCR, listing each CDR3 protein once. The table includes approximately 30,000 distinct CDR3 sequences, 76% detected once. The sequencing input was liver tumor tissue from sampling region 5. These receptors originate from a man aged 35 to 55 with primary liver carcinoma and hepatitis B virus infection. CDR3s include the opening cysteine and the closing phenylalanine or tryptophan. The order of the fields is V gene, J gene, CDR3 protein.

>TRBV4-1|TRBJ2-7
CASSQEDRHAYEQYF
>TRBV11-2|TRBJ2-2
CACSLYSGANTWDLFF
>TRBV29-1|TRBJ2-4
CSAEHGSIQYF
>TRBV29-1|TRBJ2-7
CGGQTWGDEQYF
>TRBV11-2|TRBJ2-5
CASSFEWNQRETQYF
>TRBV5-4|TRBJ1-1
CASSLVGEAFF
>TRBV12-3/TRBV12-4|TRBJ1-5
CASSPGQGYNQHQHF
>TRBV10-3|TRBJ2-7
CAMSFGTGAYKQYF
>TRBV29-1|TRBJ2-2
CSVTLSANTWELFF
>TRBV12-3/TRBV12-4|TRBJ2-1
CDCSRKKYNEQFF
>TRBV6-2/TRBV6-3|TRBJ1-1
CVSSYSTGTEAFF
>TRBV4-2|TRBJ1-1
CASSQEYGHDFWTEAFF
>TRBV12-3/TRBV12-4|TRBJ2-3
CASSLQGAQYF
>TRBV6-6|TRBJ2-7
CASSWDRDSVRYF
>TRBV19|TRBJ2-5
CASSRGDRGDETQYF
>TRBV4-1|TRBJ2-3
CASSQGKRWDRSTDTQYF
>TRBV11-2|TRBJ2-1
CACNLDSESSYNEQFF
>TRBV6-2/TRBV6-3|TRBJ1-2
CASSYGSGLTAPYGYTF
>TRBV4-1|TRBJ2-1
CANSQSIRWNNEQFF
>TRBV12-3/TRBV12-4|TRBJ2-7
CASSFGQGTNYEQYF
>TRBV4-2|TRBJ2-3
CASNQVALLAGATDTQYF
>TRBV11-2|TRBJ2-7
CASSLSSGIAYEQYF
>TRBV6-5|TRBJ2-3
CASVRMNTQYF
>TRBV6-6|TRBJ2-1
CAGSFTSGSSYNERFF
>TRBV28|TRBJ1-5
CASSQLATGFRPQHF
>TRBV12-3/TRBV12-4|TRBJ2-4
CANSTTAGKNIQYF
>TRBV6-5|TRBJ2-1
CAIGGGTSEFF
>TRBV4-1|TRBJ2-5
CASSQAWGLAGLQETQYF
>TRBV7-8|TRBJ2-1
CASGPLGGSAVSYNEQFF
>TRBV11-2|TRBJ2-7
CAISWDRGLQNYKQYF
>TRBV7-9|TRBJ2-5
CAGSFRAGGETHYF
>TRBV7-8|TRBJ2-1
CASSPLDGSAVSYNEQFF
>TRBV11-1|TRBJ1-1
CAGSRRVNTEAFF
>TRBV11-2|TRBJ2-7
CASSSPDRASYEQYF
>TRBV5-1|TRBJ1-2
CASSLTGAHGYTF
>TRBV6-2/TRBV6-3|TRBJ1-5
CASSFDRYSNQPQHF
>TRBV12-3/TRBV12-4|TRBJ1-3
CAGSPHREGNTIYF
>TRBV14|TRBJ1-2
CASSQQYHPQEYYGYTF
>TRBV11-2|TRBJ1-1
CASTLTANIEAFF
>TRBV12-3/TRBV12-4|TRBJ1-2
CTSSSRRSSYGYTF
>TRBV11-2|TRBJ1-4
CASSLDGFTNEKLFF
>TRBV7-3|TRBJ2-2
CASNPRTGLNTGELFF
>TRBV20-1|TRBJ2-1
CSAKRPTSGGSEQFF
>TRBV10-3|TRBJ2-7
CAISEIGLRTYEQYF
>TRBV12-3/TRBV12-4|TRBJ2-1
CASSRRKYNEQFF
>TRBV7-9|TRBJ2-5
CARSFYGRETQYF
>TRBV11-2|TRBJ2-1
CASSYRLASRGEQFF
>TRBV6-2/TRBV6-3|TRBJ2-7
CTGRQGPYEQYF
>TRBV19|TRBJ2-7
CASSTTTGTALLLHF
>TRBV28|TRBJ1-5
CPSRSWGVDNQPRHF
>TRBV4-2|TRBJ2-2
CASSQEGSITGGLTF
>TRBV5-5|TRBJ2-2
CASSLEAGVRELFF
>TRBV11-2|TRBJ2-2
CISSFAGSNTGDLFF
>TRBV12-3/TRBV12-4|TRBJ1-5
CASSFGQGSNQPQHF
>TRBV7-9|TRBJ2-1
CASSFRVSSYNEQLF
>TRBV11-3|TRBJ2-1
CDSIAGNREINEQFF
>TRBV11-2|TRBJ2-1
CANSPSHSEQLF
>TRBV11-2|TRBJ2-1
CASGLYRLVNEQFF
>TRBV12-3/TRBV12-4|TRBJ2-1
CASGIIGLPNERFF